These 10 T cell receptor beta chains share one sample of origin, sequenced in a study of Ad26.COV2.S vaccination and SARS-CoV-2 variants. As for treatment: some 19 received Ad26.COV2.S at low or high dose, single or two shots; about 5 received placebo; per-sample allocation not given. Specimens were obtained on day 63 following the first vaccine or placebo injection. Generated by immunoSEQ multiplex PCR, the TCRdb table keeps only in-frame clones and is missing some. This sample has a few hundred thousand clones, with about 83% found just once. The source material was peripheral blood, sampled in a trial of Ad26.COV2.S vaccine versus placebo. Receptor source: a person aged 18-65 years who received the Ad26.COV2.S COVID-19 vaccine or a placebo.

This chain uses TRBV6-6 with TRBJ2-7, with D uncertain. This CDR3 region has 13 residues. Germline V gene data show CDR1 as MNHNY and CDR2 as SVGAGI (reference sequence). V lost 7 bases and J 0 bases, leaving 10 bases between the germline ends. The CDR3 DNA is TGTGCCAGCACCCCGACATACTCCTACGAGCAGTACTTC. The encoded protein is CASTPTYSYEQYF.

V and J are TRBV7-3 and TRBJ2-5; TRBD1 matches at 9 bases. Per germline, CDR1 SGHTA and CDR2 FQGTGA. Trimming cost V 3 bases and J 5 bases; bases outside gene matches: 7. CDR3 length: 15 amino acids. In DNA, the CDR3 is TGTGCCAGCAGCTTCGGGACAGGGCGAAGGGAGACCCAGTACTTC. It yields the protein CASSFGTGRRETQYF. Supplemented by reference TRBV7-3 and TRBJ2-5, the full variable domain reads GAGVSQTPSNKVTEKGKYVELRCDPISGHTALYWYRQSLGQGPEFLIYFQGTGAADDSGLPNDRFFAVRPEGSVSTLKIQRTERGDSAVYLCASSFGTGRRETQYFGPGTRLLVL.

V usage is TRBV27 and J usage is TRBJ1-1; maybe TRBD1 (6 bases). The CDR3 spans 15 residues. Germline CDR1 is MNHEY and CDR2 is SMNVEV (reference sequence). The V and J ends lost 4 bases and 0 bases respectively, with 12 bases between them. The CDR3 sequence: CASSSRTVMNTEAFF. The CDR3 bases are TGTGCCAGCAGTTCCCGGACAGTCATGAACACTGAAGCTTTCTTT.

The rearrangement links TRBV19 to TRBJ1-1; D might be TRBD1 (5 bases). Trimming stripped 7 bases from V and 8 bases from J, with 20 bases between. CDR3 length: 14 amino acids. The germline V gene has CDR1 LNHDA and CDR2 SQIVND (reference sequence). In DNA form, the CDR3 reads TGTGCCAGTACTCAAAGGGCGGGACCGAAAGAAGCTTTCTTT. As protein: CASTQRAGPKEAFF.

The chain combines TRBV27 with TRBJ2-7; 7 nucleotides match TRBD1. This CDR3 comprises 15 residues. The germline CDR1 and CDR2 sequences are MNHEY and SMNVEV (reference sequence). J lost 1 base, V lost 5 bases, and 8 bases had no gene match. Here the CDR3 DNA reads TGTGCCAGCAGTCTACGGGACAGCCTATCCTACGAGCAGTACTTC. Protein product: CASSLRDSLSYEQYF.

This clone has just a few counts. Here the CDR3 DNA reads TGTGCCACCAGCAGAGGGAGGGGAAGCAATGAAAAACTGTTTTTT. Amino acid sequence: CATSRGRGSNEKLFF. The chain uses TRBV15 and TRBJ1-4; maybe TRBD1 (5 bases). V lost 1 base and J lost 5, with 11 bases in between. There are 15 residues in the CDR3. CDR1 and CDR2 from the germline V gene are LNHNV and YYDKDF (reference sequence).

The chain combines TRBV19 with TRBJ1-1; TRBD1 matches at 9 bases. Germline CDR1 reads LNHDA; CDR2 reads SQIVND (reference sequence). There are 13 residues in the CDR3. V shed 4 bases and J 10 bases; nucleotides not matched to a gene: 7. The CDR3 loop reads CASSTHRGRGAFF. CDR3 bases: TGTGCCAGTAGTACCCACAGGGGGCGTGGAGCTTTCTTT.

This sequence joins TRBV4-2 and TRBJ2-1, with 12 bases matching TRBD2. Per germline, CDR1 LGHNA and CDR2 YNFKEQ. Losses at the gene ends were 4 bases for V and 4 bases for J; bases not matched to a gene: 8. This CDR3 has 17 amino acids. The CDR3 sequence: CASSRTSGVTFYNEQFF. The CDR3 DNA sequence: TGTGCCAGCAGCCGGACTAGCGGGGTAACATTTTACAATGAGCAGTTCTTC.

The table lists this clone with a count of one. The chain employs TRBV29-1 and TRBJ2-3, with 7 bases lining up with TRBD2. V was pared by 8 bases and J by 5 bases, with 7 bases of the junction left unmatched. The germline V gene has CDR1 SQVTM and CDR2 ANQGSEA. The CDR3 runs to 12 residues. In nucleotides, the CDR3 is TGCAGCTCCGGGAGGAGCGAAGATACGCAGTATTTT. It is translated as CSSGRSEDTQYF.

This sequence joins TRBV5-4 and TRBJ1-2, with D possibly TRBD1 on 6 matching bases. This CDR3 comprises 13 residues. Germline V gives CDR1 SGHNT, CDR2 YYREEE (reference sequence). V shed 3 bases and J shed 8 bases, with 14 bases lying between them. In nucleotides, the CDR3 is TGTGCCAGCAGCTATGGGGGGGCTGAAGGCTACACCTTC. This sequence encodes CASSYGGAEGYTF. The variable domain in full, with the rest retrieved from reference TRBV5-4 and TRBJ1-2, is ETGVTQSPTHLIKTRGQQVTLRCSSQSGHNTVSWYQQALGQGPQFIFQYYREEENGRGNFPPRFSGLQFPNYSSELNVNALELDDSALYLCASSYGGAEGYTFGSGTRLTVV.